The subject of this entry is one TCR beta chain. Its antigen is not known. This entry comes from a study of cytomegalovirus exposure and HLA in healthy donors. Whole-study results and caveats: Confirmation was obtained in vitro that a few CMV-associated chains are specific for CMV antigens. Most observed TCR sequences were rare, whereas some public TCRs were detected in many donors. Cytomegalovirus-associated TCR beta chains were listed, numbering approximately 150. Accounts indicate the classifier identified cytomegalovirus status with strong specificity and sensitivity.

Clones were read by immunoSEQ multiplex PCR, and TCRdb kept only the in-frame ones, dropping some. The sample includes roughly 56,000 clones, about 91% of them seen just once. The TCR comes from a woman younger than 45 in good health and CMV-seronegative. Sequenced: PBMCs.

CDR3 loop: CASSEGWVPSGSFGEQYF. CDR3 in DNA: TGTGCCAGCAGTGAAGGTTGGGTGCCTAGCGGGAGCTTTGGAGAGCAGTACTTC. V usage is TRBV6-1 and J usage is TRBJ2-7; 10 positions match TRBD2. V was pared by 1 base and J by 7 bases, with 16 bases of the junction left unmatched. The germline V gene encodes CDR1 MNHNS and CDR2 SASEGT. The CDR3 has 18 amino acids.